This TCR beta chain was profiled in a study of blood T cell repertoires in COVID-19. Across the whole study: The United States, Italy and Spain provided the acute and convalescent COVID-19 samples. Nucleic acid was either cDNA or gDNA, and it came from T cells, B-cell-depleted T cells, or PBMCs.

CDR3 length: 16 residues. Germline loops: CDR1 LGHDT, CDR2 YNNKEL (reference sequence). V shed 0 bases and J 5 bases; nucleotides not matched to a gene: 3. Authors' processing steps: Reference gene primer amplification gave nucleated cell count estimates. TCRdb's copy holds only in-frame clones and misses some; the assay was immunoSEQ multiplex PCR. The V and J calls and clone size come from that table; D and trimming were worked out from the DNA. In the table there are hundreds of thousands of clones, 85% of which are singletons. Sequencing used peripheral blood. The source is a human donor in a cohort sampled during active COVID-19. The rearrangement uses TRBV3-1 (or the pseudogene TRBV3-2) and TRBJ2-3; 12 bases agree with TRBD2. CDR3: CASSQEQLAGGDTQYF. DNA for the CDR3: TGTGCCAGCAGCCAAGAACAACTAGCGGGAGGAGATACGCAGTATTTT.